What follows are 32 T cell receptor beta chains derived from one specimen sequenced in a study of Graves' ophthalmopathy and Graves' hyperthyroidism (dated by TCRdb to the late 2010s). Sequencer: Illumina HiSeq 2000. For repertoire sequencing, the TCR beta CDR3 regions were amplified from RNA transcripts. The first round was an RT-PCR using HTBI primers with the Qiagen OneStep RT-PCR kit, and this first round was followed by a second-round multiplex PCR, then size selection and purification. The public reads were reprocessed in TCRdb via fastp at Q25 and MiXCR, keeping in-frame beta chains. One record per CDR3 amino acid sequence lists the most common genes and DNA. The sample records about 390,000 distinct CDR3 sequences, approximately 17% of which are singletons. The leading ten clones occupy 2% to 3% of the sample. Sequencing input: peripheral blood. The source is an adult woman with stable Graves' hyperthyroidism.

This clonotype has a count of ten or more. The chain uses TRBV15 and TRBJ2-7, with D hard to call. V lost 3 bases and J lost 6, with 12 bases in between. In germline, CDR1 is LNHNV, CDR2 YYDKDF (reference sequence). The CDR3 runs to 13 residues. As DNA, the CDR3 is TGTGCCACCAGCAGGGCCCCCCCCGGCGAGCAGTACTTC. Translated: CATSRAPPGEQYF.

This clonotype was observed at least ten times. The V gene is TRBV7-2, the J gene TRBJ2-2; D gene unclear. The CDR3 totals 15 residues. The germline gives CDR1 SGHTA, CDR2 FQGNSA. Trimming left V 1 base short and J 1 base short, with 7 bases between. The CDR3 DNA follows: TGTGCCAGCAGCTTAGGACTGGGGAACACCGGGGAGCTGTTTTTT. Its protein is CASSLGLGNTGELFF.

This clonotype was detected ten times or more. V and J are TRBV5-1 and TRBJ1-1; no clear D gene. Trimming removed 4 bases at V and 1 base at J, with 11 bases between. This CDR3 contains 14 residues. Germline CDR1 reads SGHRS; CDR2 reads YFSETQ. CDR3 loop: CASSKDTTNTEAFF. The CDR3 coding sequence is TGCGCCAGCAGCAAGGATACGACGAACACTGAAGCTTTCTTT.

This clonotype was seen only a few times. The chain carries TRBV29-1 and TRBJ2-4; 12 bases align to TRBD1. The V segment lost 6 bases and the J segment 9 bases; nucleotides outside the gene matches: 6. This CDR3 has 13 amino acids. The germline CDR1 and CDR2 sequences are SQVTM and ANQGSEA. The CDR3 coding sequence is TGCAGCGTGTCCGGGACAGGGGGCTTCATTCAGTACTTC. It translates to CSVSGTGGFIQYF.

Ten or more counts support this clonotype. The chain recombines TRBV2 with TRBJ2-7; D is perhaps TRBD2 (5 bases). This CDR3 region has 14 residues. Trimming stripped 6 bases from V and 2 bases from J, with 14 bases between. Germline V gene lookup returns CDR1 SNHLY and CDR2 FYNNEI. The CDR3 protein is CASRPPGDPYEQYF. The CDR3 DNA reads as TGTGCCAGCAGGCCCCCCGGGGATCCCTACGAGCAGTACTTC.

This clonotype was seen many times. CDR3 in DNA: TGTGCCAGTAGTATAGATGGAGCCAGGGCCAACGTCCTGACTTTC. Translating it yields CASSIDGARANVLTF. The J gene is TRBJ2-6, the V gene TRBV19; D unclear. V was cut by 0 bases and J by 5 bases, with 8 bases left in between. This CDR3 comprises 15 residues. Germline-derived CDR1 and CDR2 are LNHDA and SQIVND (reference sequence).

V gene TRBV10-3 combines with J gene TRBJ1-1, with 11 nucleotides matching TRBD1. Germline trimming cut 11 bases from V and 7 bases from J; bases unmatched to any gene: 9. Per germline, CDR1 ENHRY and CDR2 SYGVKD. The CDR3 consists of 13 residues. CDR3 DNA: TGTGCCTCTAAGGGACAGGGGGGAAGTGAAGCTTTCTTT. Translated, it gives CASKGQGGSEAFF.

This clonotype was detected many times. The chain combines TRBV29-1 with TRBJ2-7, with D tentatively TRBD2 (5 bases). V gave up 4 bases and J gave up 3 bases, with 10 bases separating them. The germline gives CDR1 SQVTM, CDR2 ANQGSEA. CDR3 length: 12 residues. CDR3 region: CSVATGNYEQYF. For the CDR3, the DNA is TGCAGCGTTGCGACGGGGAACTACGAGCAGTACTTC.

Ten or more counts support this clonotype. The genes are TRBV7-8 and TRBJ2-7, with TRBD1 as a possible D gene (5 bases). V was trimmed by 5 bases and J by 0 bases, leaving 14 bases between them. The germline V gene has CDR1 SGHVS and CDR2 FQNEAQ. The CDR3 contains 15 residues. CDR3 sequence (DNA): TGTGCCAGCAGCCAAGACCAGGGTAGCTCCTACGAGCAGTACTTC. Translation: CASSQDQGSSYEQYF.

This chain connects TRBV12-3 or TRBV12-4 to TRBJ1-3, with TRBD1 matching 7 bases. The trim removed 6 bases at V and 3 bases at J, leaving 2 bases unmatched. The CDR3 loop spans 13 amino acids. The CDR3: CASSTGDGNTIYF. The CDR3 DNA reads TGTGCCAGCAGCACAGGGGATGGAAACACCATATATTTT.

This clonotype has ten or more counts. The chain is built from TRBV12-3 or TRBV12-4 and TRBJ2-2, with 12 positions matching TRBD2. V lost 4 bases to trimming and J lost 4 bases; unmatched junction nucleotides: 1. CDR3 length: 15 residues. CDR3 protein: CASSSGLAGTGELFF. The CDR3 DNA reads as TGTGCCAGCAGTTCGGGACTAGCGGGCACCGGGGAGCTGTTTTTT.

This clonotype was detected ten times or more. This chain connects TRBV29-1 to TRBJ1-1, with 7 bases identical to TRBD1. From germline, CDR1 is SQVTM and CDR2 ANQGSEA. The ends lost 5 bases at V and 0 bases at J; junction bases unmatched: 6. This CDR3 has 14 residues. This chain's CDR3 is CSVRDSFMNTEAFF. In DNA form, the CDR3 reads TGCAGCGTTCGGGACAGTTTCATGAACACTGAAGCTTTCTTT.

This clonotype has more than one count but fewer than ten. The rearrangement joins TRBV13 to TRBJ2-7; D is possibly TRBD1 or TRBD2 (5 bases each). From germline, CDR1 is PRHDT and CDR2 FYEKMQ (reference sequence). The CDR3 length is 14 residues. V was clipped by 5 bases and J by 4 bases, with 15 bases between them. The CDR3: CASSGGGTSYEQYF. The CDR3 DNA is TGTGCCAGCAGCGGCGGTGGGACCTCTTACGAGCAGTACTTC.

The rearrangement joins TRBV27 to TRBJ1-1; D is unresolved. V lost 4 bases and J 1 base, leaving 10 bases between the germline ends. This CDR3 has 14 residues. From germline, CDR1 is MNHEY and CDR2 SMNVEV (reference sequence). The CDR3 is CASSYSAPNTEAFF. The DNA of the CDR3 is TGTGCCAGCAGTTACTCTGCTCCGAACACTGAAGCTTTCTTT.

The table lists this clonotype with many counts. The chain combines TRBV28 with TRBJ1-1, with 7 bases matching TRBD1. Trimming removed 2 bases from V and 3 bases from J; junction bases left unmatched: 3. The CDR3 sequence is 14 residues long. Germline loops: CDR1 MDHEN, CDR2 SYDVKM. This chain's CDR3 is CASSLNRGYTEAFF. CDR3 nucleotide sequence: TGTGCCAGCAGTTTAAACAGGGGATACACTGAAGCTTTCTTT.

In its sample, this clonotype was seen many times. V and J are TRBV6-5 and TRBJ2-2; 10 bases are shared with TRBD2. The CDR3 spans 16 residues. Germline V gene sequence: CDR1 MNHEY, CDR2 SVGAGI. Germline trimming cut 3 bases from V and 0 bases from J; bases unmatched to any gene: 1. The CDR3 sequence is CASSYSGRPNTGELFF. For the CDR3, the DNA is TGTGCCAGCAGTTATAGCGGGAGGCCGAACACCGGGGAGCTGTTTTTT.

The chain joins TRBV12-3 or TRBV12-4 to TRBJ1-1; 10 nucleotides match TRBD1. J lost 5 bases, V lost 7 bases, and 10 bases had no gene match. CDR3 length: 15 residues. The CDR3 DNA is TGTGCCAGCAAAAGGGACAGGGGATTTCGGACTGAAGCTTTCTTT. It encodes CASKRDRGFRTEAFF.

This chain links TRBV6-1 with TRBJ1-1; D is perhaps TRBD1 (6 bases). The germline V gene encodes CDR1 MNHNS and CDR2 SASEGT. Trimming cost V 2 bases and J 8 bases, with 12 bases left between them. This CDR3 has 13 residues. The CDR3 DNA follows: TGTGCCAGCAGTGAATGGGGGACACAGGAAGCTTTCTTT. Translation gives CASSEWGTQEAFF.

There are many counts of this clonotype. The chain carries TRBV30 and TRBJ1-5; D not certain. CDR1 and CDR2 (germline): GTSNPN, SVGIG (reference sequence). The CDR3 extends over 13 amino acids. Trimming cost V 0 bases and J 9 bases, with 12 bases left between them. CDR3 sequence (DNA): TGTGCCTGGAGTGTTGCCTGGGGAATGCCCCAGCATTTT. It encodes CAWSVAWGMPQHF.

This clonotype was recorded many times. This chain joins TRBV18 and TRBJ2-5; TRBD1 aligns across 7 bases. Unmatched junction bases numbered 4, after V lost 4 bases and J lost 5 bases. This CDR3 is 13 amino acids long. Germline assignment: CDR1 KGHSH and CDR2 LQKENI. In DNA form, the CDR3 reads TGTGCCAGCTCACAGGGGGCGAAGGAGACCCAGTACTTC. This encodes CASSQGAKETQYF.

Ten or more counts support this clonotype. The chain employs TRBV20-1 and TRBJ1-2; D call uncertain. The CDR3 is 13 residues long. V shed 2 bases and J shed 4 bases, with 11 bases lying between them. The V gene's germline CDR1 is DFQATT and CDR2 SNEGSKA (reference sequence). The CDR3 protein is CSARSPRSYGYTF. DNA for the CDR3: TGCAGTGCTAGATCCCCTAGGAGCTATGGCTACACCTTC.

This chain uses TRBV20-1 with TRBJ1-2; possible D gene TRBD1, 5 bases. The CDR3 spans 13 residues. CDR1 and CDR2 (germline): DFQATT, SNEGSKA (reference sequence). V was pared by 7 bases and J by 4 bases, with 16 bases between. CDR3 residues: CSVDERGSYGYTF. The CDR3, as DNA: TGCAGTGTAGATGAGAGGGGATCCTATGGCTACACCTTC.

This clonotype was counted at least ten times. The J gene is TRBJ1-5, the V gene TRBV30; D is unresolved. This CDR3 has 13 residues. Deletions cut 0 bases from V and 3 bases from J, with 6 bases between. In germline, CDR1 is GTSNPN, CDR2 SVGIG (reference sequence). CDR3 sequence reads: CAWSVRDNQPQHF. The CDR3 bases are TGTGCCTGGAGTGTACGAGACAATCAGCCCCAGCATTTT.

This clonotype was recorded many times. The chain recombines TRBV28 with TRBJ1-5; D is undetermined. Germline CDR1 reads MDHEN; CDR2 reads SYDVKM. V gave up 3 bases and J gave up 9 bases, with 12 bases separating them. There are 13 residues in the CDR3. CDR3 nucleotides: TGTGCCAGCAGTTTCAGGAACGGTGGGCCCCAGCATTTT. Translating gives CASSFRNGGPQHF.

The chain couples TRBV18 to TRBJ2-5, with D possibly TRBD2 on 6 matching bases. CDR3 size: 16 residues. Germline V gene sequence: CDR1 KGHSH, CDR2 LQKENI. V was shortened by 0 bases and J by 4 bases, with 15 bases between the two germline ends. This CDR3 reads CASSPPSLGGAETQYF. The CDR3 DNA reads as TGTGCCAGCTCACCACCGTCGCTAGGAGGGGCAGAGACCCAGTACTTC.

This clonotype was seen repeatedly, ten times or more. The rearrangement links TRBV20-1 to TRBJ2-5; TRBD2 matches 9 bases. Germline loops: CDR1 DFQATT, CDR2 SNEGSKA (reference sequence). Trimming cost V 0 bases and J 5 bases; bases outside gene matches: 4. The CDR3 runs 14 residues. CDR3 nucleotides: TGCAGTGCTAGAGAGGCGGGAGGGCGGGAGACCCAGTACTTC. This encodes CSAREAGGRETQYF.

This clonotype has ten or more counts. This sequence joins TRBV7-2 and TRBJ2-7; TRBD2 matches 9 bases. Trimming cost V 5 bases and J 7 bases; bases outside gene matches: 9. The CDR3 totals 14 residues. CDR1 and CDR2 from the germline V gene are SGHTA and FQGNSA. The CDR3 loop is CASSPQLAGGEQYF. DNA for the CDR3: TGTGCCAGCAGCCCCCAACTAGCGGGTGGTGAGCAGTACTTC.

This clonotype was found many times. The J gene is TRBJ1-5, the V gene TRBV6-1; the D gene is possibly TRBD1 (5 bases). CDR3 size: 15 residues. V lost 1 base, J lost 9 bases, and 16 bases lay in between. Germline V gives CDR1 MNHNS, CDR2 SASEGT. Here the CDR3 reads CASSEGGTGGRPQHF. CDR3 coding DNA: TGTGCCAGCAGTGAAGGTGGCACGGGGGGTAGGCCCCAGCATTTT.

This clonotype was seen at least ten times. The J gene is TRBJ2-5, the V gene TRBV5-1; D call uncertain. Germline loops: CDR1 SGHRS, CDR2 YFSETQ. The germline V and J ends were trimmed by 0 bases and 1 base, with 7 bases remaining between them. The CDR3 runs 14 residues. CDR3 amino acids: CASSLDGVQETQYF. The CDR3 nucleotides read TGCGCCAGCAGCTTGGATGGGGTCCAAGAGACCCAGTACTTC.

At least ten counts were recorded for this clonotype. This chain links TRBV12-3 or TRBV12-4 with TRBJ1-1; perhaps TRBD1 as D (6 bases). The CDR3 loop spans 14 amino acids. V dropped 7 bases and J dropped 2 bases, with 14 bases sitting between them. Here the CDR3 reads CASTGGRVNTEAFF. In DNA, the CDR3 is TGTGCCAGCACCGGGGGGCGCGTTAACACTGAAGCTTTCTTT.

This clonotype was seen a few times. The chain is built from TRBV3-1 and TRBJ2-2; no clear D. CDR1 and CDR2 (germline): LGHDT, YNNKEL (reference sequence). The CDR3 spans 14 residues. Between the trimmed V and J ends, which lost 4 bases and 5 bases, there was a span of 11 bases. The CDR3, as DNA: TGTGCCAGCAGCCCCGCCGGCGTTACCGGGGAGCTGTTTTTT. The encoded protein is CASSPAGVTGELFF. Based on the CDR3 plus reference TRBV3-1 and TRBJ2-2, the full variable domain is DTAVSQTPKYLVTQMGNDKSIKCEQNLGHDTMYWYKQDSKKFLKIMFSYNNKELIINETVPNRFSPKSPDKAHLNLHINSLELGDSAVYFCASSPAGVTGELFFGEGSRLTVL.

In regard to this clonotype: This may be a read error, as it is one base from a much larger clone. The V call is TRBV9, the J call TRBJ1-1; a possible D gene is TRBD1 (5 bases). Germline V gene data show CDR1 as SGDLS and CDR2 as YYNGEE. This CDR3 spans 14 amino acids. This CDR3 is CASGPAGPGTEACF. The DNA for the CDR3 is TGCGCCAGCGGTCCAGCGGGGCCGGGGACTGAAGCTTGCTTT.